This TCR beta chain was identified during a study of Ad26.COV2.S vaccination and SARS-CoV-2 variants. Turning to the study itself: A COV1001 Ad26.COV2.S trial-arm participant provided the sample. Findings of the study overall: Placebo and vaccine recipients had non-spike TCR breadth that was similar.

A remark on this clone: Its antigen is not identified.

Germline CDR1 KGHSH, CDR2 LQKENI. The CDR3 length is 14 residues. V was pared by 3 bases and J by 6 bases, with 5 bases of the junction left unmatched. Data came from immunoSEQ multiplex PCR; TCRdb stores just in-frame clones and leaves some out. Altogether some 460,000 clones are present, 80% to 90% being singletons, with the ten largest covering over 1.5%. Treatment here: approximately 18 received Ad26.COV2.S at low or high dose, single or two shots; roughly 5 received placebo; per-sample allocation not given. Material that was analyzed had been drawn on day 63 after the first vaccine or placebo injection. A Boston donor was an adult aged 18-55 years. Spike of the Wuhan-strain SARS-CoV-2 was expressed by an Ad26 vector, which formed the vaccine.

The V and J genes are TRBV18 and TRBJ2-1; TRBD1 matches 7 bases. Specimen: peripheral blood, collected in a trial of Ad26.COV2.S vaccine versus placebo. The TCR originated in a person between 18 and 65 years old who received the Ad26.COV2.S COVID-19 vaccine or a placebo. CDR3 coding DNA: TGTGCCAGCTCACCGACAGGGCTTGGCAATGAGCAGTTCTTC. Translating it yields CASSPTGLGNEQFF.